The T cell receptor beta chain under discussion was sequenced for a study of cytomegalovirus exposure and HLA in healthy donors. Overall study findings and caveats: A link between a missense DCLRE1C variant and TCR beta V- and J-gene trimming emerged from a later analysis. In vitro testing confirmed a few CMV-associated chains as specific for CMV antigens. CMV serostatus was the sole immune exposure information available.

Amplification used 60 Vbeta primers and 13 Jbeta primers. Sequencing used immunoSEQ multiplex PCR; TCRdb keeps in-frame clones, though not all of them. The table lists some 57,000 clones, approximately 70% of them singletons, with 15% to 20% in the top ten. When sampled, the donors appeared nominally healthy, though they likely had unrecorded immune exposures. This clone was detected only a few times. The target antigen is unknown. The sample taken for sequencing was PBMCs. The clonotype comes from a woman aged 55 to 70 in good health and CMV-seropositive.

CDR3 in amino acids: CASVGTTYTGELFF. CDR3 sequence (DNA): TGTGCCAGCGTCGGGACAACCTATACCGGGGAGCTGTTTTTT. The chain couples TRBV2 to TRBJ2-2, with D maybe TRBD1 (6 bases). Germline CDR1 and CDR2: SNHLY and FYNNEI. The CDR3 runs to 14 residues. Trimming took 8 bases from V and 5 from J, leaving 15 bases between them.